The 14 T cell receptor beta chains given below trace back to one sample, sequenced in a study of human T cells and chemical hapten exposure. TCRdb processed the RACE reads anew with MiXCR; each CDR3 protein has one entry. Here the sample spans 190,000 or so distinct CDR3 sequences, approximately 29% being singletons. The sample's time point: pre-sensitization, week 0. Described treatment: therapeutic diphenylcyclopropenone sensitization with weekly scalp DPC. The input for sequencing was whole blood, taken in connection with sensitization to the hapten diphenylcyclopropenone (DPC). Receptors originate from a woman younger than 45 with alopecia areata. Some clones in this sample may be carry-over from other donors' samples.

A single count supports this clonotype. V gene TRBV15 combines with J gene TRBJ1-6, with a tentative D call TRBD1 (5 bases). This CDR3 is built from 14 residues. In germline, CDR1 is LNHNV, CDR2 YYDKDF (reference sequence). Trimming took 2 bases from V and 5 from J, leaving 7 bases between them. CDR3 loop: CATSRLQDNSPLHF. The CDR3 bases are TGTGCCACCAGCAGACTACAGGATAATTCACCCCTCCACTTT.

The chain carries TRBV7-2 and TRBJ1-5, with D uncertain. Trimming took 5 bases from V and 7 from J, leaving 15 bases between them. The length of the CDR3 is 14 residues. Germline-derived CDR1 and CDR2 are SGHTA and FQGNSA. The CDR3 protein is CASSLDGVGQPQHF. The CDR3 nucleotides are TGTGCCAGCAGCCTAGATGGGGTAGGACAGCCCCAGCATTTT.

This chain links TRBV2 with TRBJ2-1; D gene unclear. V shed 6 bases and J shed 6 bases, with 15 bases lying between them. The CDR3 consists of 14 residues. Germline assignment: CDR1 SNHLY and CDR2 FYNNEI. This chain's CDR3 is CASSVSHLVNEQFF. The CDR3 DNA reads TGTGCCAGCAGCGTTTCCCACCTGGTCAATGAGCAGTTCTTC. Full variable domain (outside the CDR3, taken from reference TRBV2 and TRBJ2-1): EPEVTQTPSHQVTQMGQEVILRCVPISNHLYFYWYRQILGQKVEFLVSFYNNEISEKSEIFDDQFSVERPDGSNFTLKIRSTKLEDSAMYFCASSVSHLVNEQFFGPGTRLTVL.

The chain couples TRBV9 to TRBJ2-2; the match to TRBD2 covers 10 bases. In germline, CDR1 is SGDLS, CDR2 YYNGEE. Trimming at V came to 2 bases and at J to 0 bases, leaving 7 bases not matched to a gene. There are 18 residues in the CDR3. CDR3 sequence (DNA): TGTGCCAGCAGCGTGGGCCTAGCGGGAGACCCGAACACCGGGGAGCTGTTTTTT. It translates to CASSVGLAGDPNTGELFF.

This clonotype has more than one count but fewer than ten. The chain uses TRBV11-2 and TRBJ2-7; 8 bases line up with TRBD2. CDR1 SGHAT and CDR2 FQNNGV come from the germline V gene. The CDR3 loop spans 15 amino acids. V shed 2 bases and J 3 bases; nucleotides not matched to a gene: 6. CDR3 region: CASSLYGRADYEQYF. CDR3 sequence (DNA): TGTGCCAGCAGCTTATACGGGAGGGCCGACTACGAGCAGTACTTC.

The V call is TRBV4-3, the J call TRBJ2-5, with 10 bases aligning to TRBD1. CDR1 and CDR2 from the germline V gene are LGHNA and YSLEER. V shed 0 bases and J 1 base; nucleotides not matched to a gene: 5. The CDR3 consists of 17 residues. The CDR3 coding sequence is TGCGCCAGCAGCCAAGAGGTCGGGACAGGGGCCCAAGAGACCCAGTACTTC. It encodes CASSQEVGTGAQETQYF.

In its sample, this clonotype was seen a few times. The chain has TRBV28 and TRBJ1-1, with D possibly matching TRBD1 (5 bases). The CDR3 runs to 12 residues. Between the trimmed V and J ends, which lost 5 bases and 8 bases, there was a span of 12 bases. Germline values: CDR1 MDHEN, CDR2 SYDVKM. This chain's CDR3 is CASSQGPGEAFF. The CDR3 nucleotides read TGTGCCAGCAGTCAGGGCCCAGGAGAAGCTTTCTTT. The variable domain in full, with the rest retrieved from reference TRBV28 and TRBJ1-1, is DVKVTQSSRYLVKRTGEKVFLECVQDMDHENMFWYRQDPGLGLRLIYFSYDVKMKEKGDIPEGYSVSREKKERFSLILESASTNQTSMYLCASSQGPGEAFFGQGTRLTVV.

The V and J genes are TRBV9 and TRBJ2-1, with unresolved D. CDR1 and CDR2 (germline): SGDLS, YYNGEE. This CDR3 is 12 amino acids long. The V end lost 0 bases, the J end lost 10 bases, and 8 bases lay between the germline ends. This chain's CDR3 is CASSVEGGEQFF. The CDR3 coding sequence is TGTGCCAGCAGCGTAGAGGGTGGCGAGCAGTTCTTC.

This chain links TRBV28 with TRBJ2-1; D perhaps matches TRBD1 (5 bases). Trimming shortened V by 6 bases and J by 2 bases, and 14 bases separated the two germline ends. CDR3 length: 15 residues. Germline CDR1 and CDR2: MDHEN and SYDVKM. CDR3 in amino acids: CASRTLKGAYNEQFF. The DNA for the CDR3 is TGTGCCAGCAGGACCCTAAAAGGGGCCTACAATGAGCAGTTCTTC.

The J gene is TRBJ2-4, the V gene TRBV7-2, with D unresolved. Germline CDR1 and CDR2: SGHTA and FQGNSA. V lost 2 bases to trimming and J lost 7 bases, with 9 bases between them. The CDR3 extends over 13 amino acids. The CDR3 loop reads CASSLLDHNIQYF. CDR3 DNA sequence: TGTGCCAGCAGCTTACTAGATCATAACATTCAGTACTTC.

V usage is TRBV4-3 and J usage is TRBJ2-1, with unresolved D. V lost 1 base to trimming and J lost 5 bases, with 21 bases between them. The CDR3 contains 18 residues. Germline CDR1 reads LGHNA; CDR2 reads YSLEER. As DNA, the CDR3 is TGCGCCAGCAGCCAAGTGGCCACGCACGGGTTTGGCCACAATGAGCAGTTCTTC. Translated, it gives CASSQVATHGFGHNEQFF.

The chain links TRBV2 to TRBJ1-3; D is uncertain. The V end was cut by 6 bases, the J end by 4 bases, with 4 bases between. The CDR3 covers 11 residues. CDR1 and CDR2 (germline): SNHLY, FYNNEI. CDR3 sequence (DNA): TGTGCCAGCAGCACCGGAAACACCATATATTTT. It translates to CASSTGNTIYF.

V and J are TRBV6-2 or TRBV6-3 and TRBJ2-7; D might be TRBD2 (5 bases). There are 15 residues in the CDR3. Trimming pared 6 bases from V and 0 bases from J, leaving 15 bases between. Looked up from germline, CDR1 is MNHEY and CDR2 is SVGEGT. The CDR3 region is CASREGQRPSYEQYF. CDR3 DNA sequence: TGTGCCAGCAGGGAAGGCCAGCGGCCCTCCTACGAGCAGTACTTC.

This sequence joins TRBV14 and TRBJ2-1; D ambiguous. This CDR3 has 13 residues. The V gene's germline CDR1 is SGHDN and CDR2 FVKESK. The V gene lost 6 bases and the J gene lost 10 bases, with 16 bases spanning the gap. CDR3 protein: CASSLGSFGEQFF. The CDR3 coding sequence is TGTGCCAGCAGTCTAGGGTCCTTTGGGGAGCAGTTCTTC. Full variable domain (missing parts from reference TRBV14 and TRBJ2-1): EAGVTQFPSHSVIEKGQTVTLRCDPISGHDNLYWYRRVMGKEIKFLLHFVKESKQDESGMPNNRFLAERTGGTYSTLKVQPAELEDSGVYFCASSLGSFGEQFFGPGTRLTVL.